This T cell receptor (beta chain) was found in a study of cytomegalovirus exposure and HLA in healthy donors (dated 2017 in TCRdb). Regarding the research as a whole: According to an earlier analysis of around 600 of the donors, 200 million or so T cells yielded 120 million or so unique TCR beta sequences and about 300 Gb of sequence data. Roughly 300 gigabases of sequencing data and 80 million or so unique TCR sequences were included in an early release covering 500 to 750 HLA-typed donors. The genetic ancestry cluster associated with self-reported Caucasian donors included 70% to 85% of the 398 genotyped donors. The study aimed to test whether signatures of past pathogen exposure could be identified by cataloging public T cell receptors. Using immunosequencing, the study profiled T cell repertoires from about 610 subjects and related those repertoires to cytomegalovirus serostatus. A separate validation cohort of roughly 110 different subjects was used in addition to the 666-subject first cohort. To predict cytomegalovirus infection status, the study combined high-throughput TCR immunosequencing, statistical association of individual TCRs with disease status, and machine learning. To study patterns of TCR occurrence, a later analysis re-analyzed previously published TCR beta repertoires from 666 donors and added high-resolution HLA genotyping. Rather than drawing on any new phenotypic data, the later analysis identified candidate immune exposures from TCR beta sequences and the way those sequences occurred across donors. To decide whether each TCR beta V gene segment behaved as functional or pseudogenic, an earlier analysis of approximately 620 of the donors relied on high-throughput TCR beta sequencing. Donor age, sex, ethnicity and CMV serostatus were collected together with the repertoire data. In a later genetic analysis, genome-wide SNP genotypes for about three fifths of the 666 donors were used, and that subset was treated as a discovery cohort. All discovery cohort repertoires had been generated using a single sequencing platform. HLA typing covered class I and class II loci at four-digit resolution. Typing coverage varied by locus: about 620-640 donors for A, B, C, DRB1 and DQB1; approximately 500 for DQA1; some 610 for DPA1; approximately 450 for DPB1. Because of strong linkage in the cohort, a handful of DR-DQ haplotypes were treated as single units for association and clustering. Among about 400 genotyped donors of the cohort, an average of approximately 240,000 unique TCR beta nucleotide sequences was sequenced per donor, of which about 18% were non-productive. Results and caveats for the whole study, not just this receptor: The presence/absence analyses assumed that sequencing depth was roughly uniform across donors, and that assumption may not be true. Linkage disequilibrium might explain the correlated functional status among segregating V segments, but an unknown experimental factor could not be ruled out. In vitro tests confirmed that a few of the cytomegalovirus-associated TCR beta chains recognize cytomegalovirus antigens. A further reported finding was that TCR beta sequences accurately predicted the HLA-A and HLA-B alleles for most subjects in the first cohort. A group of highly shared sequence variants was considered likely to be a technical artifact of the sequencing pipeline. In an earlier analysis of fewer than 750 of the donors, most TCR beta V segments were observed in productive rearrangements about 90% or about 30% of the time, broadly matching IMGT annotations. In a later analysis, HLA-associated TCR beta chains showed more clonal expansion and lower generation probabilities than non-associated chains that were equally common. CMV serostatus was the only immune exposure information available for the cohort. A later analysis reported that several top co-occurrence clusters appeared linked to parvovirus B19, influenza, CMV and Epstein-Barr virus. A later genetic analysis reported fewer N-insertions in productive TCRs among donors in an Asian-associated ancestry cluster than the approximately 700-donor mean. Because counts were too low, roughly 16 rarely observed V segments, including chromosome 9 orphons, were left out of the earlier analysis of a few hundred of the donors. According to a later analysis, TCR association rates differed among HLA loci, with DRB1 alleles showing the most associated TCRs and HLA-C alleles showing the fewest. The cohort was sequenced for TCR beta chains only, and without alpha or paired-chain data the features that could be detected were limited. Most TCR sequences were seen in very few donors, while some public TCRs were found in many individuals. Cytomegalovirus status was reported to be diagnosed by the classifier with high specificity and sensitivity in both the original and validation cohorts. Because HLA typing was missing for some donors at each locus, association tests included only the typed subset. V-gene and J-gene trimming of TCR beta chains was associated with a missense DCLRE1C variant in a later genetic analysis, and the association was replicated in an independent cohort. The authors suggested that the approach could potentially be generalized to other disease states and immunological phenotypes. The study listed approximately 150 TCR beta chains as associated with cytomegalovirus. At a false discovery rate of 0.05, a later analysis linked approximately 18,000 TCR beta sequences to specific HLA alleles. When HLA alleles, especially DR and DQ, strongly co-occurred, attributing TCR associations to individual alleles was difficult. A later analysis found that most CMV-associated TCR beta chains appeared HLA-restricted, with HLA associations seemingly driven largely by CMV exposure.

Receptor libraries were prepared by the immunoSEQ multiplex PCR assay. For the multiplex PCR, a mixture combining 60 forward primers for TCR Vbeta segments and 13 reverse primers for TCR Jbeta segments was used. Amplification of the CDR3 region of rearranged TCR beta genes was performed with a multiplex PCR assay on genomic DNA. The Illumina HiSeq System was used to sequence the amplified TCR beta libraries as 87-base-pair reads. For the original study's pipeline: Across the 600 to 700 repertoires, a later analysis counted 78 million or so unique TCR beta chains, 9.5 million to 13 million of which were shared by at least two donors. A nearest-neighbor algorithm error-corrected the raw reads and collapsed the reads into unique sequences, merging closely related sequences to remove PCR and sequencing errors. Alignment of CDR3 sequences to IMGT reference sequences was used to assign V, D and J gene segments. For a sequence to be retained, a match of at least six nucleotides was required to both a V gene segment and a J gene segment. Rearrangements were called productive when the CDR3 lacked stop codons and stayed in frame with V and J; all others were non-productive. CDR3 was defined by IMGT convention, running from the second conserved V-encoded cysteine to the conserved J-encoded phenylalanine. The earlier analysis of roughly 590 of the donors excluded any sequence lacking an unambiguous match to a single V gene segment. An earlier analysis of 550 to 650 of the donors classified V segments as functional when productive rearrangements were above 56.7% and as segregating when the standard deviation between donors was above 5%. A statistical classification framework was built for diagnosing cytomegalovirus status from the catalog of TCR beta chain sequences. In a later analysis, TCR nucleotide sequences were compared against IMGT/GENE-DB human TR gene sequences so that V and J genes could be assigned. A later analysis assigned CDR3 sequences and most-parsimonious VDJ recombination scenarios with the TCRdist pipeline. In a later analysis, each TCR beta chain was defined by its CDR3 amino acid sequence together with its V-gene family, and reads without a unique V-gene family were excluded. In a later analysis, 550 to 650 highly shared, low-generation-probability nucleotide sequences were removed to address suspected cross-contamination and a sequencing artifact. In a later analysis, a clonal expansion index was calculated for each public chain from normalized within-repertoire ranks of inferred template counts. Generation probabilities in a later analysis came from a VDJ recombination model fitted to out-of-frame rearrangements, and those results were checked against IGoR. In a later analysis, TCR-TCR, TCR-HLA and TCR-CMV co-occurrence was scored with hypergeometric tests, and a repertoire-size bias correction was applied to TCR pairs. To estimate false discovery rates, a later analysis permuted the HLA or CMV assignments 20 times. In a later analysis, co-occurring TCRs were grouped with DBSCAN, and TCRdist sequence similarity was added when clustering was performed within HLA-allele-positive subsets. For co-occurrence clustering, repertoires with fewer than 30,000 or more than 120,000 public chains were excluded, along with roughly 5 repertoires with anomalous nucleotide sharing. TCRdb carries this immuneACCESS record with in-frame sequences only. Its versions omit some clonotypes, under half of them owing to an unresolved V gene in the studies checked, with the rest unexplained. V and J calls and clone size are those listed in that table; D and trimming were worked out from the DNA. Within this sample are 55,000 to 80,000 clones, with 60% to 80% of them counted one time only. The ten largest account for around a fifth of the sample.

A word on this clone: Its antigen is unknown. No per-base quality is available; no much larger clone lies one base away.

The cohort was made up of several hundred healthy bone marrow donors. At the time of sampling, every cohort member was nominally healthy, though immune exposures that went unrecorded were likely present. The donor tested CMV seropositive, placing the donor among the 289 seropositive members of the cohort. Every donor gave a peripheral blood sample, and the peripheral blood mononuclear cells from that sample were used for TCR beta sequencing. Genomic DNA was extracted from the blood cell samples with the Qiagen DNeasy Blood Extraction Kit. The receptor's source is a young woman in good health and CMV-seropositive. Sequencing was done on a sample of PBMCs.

The CDR3 protein sequence reads: CASSLQRTSTDTQYF. The nucleotide sequence is TGTGCCAGCAGCTTGCAGCGGACTAGCACAGATACGCAGTATTTT. This sequence uses TRBV11-2 and TRBJ2-3; TRBD2 is a possible D gene, resting on 5 matching bases. According to the germline V gene, CDR1 reads SGHAT and CDR2 reads FQNNGV. The CDR3 starts with the cysteine, ends with the phenylalanine, and has 15 residues. Just CDR3 DNA is preserved here, 45 bases in frame from base 1. V and J lose 3 bases and 0 bases, and a span of 10 bases separates them.